This entry concerns a single T cell receptor beta chain. This sample is part of a study of blood T cell repertoires in COVID-19. TCRdb's copy holds only in-frame clones and misses some; the assay was immunoSEQ multiplex PCR. The sample shows tens of thousands of clones, 75% to 90% of them seen only once. The CDR3 has 19 residues. Germline V lookup: CDR1 SGHNT, CDR2 YENEEA. Unmatched junction bases numbered 8, after V lost 5 bases and J lost 0 bases. This receptor was identified in a woman of 80 years or more with acute or convalescent COVID-19. The gene calls are TRBV11-3 and TRBJ2-6, with 12 nucleotides matching TRBD1. Specimen: peripheral blood. The CDR3 sequence is CASSLGTGGLLSGANVLTF. DNA of the CDR3: TGTGCCAGCAGCCTAGGGACAGGGGGCTTACTCTCTGGGGCCAACGTCCTGACTTTC.